This T cell receptor beta chain is drawn from a study of CD8 T cells in ankylosing spondylitis. Germline V lookup: CDR1 MGHDK, CDR2 SYGVNS. This CDR3 region has 15 residues. V dropped 2 bases and J dropped 0 bases, with 10 bases sitting between them. Overall study results and limits: Ankylosing spondylitis blood seemed to carry a telltale TCR beta motif made of several highly homologous variants.

This clonotype was counted a few times. Its antigen is currently unknown. Making the TCR beta libraries involved quantitative 5'-RACE with molecular barcodes. TCRdb re-called the 5' RACE reads through MiXCR, storing one row per CDR3 protein. The sample consists of around 150,000 distinct CDR3 sequences, 15% to 20% of them appearing once. The source is a male donor with ankylosing spondylitis or in good health (not recorded which). The sequencing input was blood, either unsorted or a sorted T cell fraction (not recorded which). This chain uses TRBV25-1 with TRBJ2-5; D not resolved. The CDR3 DNA sequence: TGTGCCAGCAGTGAACCCCGACTGTACCAAGAGACCCAGTACTTC. Translated, it gives CASSEPRLYQETQYF.